This TCR beta chain derives from a study of T cells in Graves' hyperthyroidism and ophthalmopathy. This clonotype has a count of ten or more. Its target is unknown. From RNA transcripts, TCR beta CDR3 regions were amplified. The primer set for the first-round RT-PCR of the TCR CDR3 was HTBI. TCRdb re-analysed the multiplex PCR reads in MiXCR, keeping a single row per CDR3 protein. Among hundreds of thousands of distinct CDR3 sequences, around 20% were seen once, and the ten largest hold under 35%. Study-wide findings and caveats: Ophthalmopathy, which appeared later, was predicted by the model a median 6.5 months before onset.

Trimming cost V 1 base and J 0 bases; bases outside gene matches: 1. This CDR3 is built from 15 residues. Germline V CDR1 and CDR2: LGHDT, YNNKEL (reference sequence). Every diagnosis used clinical symptoms, serum thyroxine and TRAb, thyroid ultrasound and orbital computed tomography. The PBMCs had their origin in 10 ml of fresh peripheral blood. The sequencing input was blood. The chain links TRBV3-1 to TRBJ1-1; 8 nucleotides align to TRBD1. This clonotype originated in a man aged 25-40 years with Graves' ophthalmopathy. The CDR3 protein is CASSQGTGLNTEAFF. The CDR3, as DNA: TGTGCCAGCAGCCAAGGGACAGGGTTGAACACTGAAGCTTTCTTT.